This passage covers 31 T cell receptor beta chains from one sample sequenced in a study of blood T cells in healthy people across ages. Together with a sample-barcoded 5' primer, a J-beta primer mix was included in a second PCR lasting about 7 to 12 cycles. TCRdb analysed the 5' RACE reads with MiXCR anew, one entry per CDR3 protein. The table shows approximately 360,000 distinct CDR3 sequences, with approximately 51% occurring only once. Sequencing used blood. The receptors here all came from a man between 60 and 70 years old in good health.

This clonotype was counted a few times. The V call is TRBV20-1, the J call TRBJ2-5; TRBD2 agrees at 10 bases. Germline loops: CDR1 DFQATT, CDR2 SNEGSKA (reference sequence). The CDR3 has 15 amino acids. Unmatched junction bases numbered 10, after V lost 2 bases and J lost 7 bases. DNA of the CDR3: TGCAGTGCTAGAACTAGCGGGAACTTCGGAGGGACCCAGTACTTC. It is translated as CSARTSGNFGGTQYF.

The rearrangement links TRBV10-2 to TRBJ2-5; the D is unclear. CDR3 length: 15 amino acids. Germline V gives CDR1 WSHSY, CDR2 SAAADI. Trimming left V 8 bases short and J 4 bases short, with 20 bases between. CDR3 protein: CASASPTSGGETQYF. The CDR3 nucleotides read TGCGCCAGCGCGTCCCCCACTTCAGGCGGAGAGACCCAGTACTTC.

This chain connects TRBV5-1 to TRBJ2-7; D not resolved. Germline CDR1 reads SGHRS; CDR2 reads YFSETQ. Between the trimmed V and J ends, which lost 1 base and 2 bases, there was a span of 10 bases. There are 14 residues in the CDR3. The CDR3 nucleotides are TGCGCCAGCAGCTTGTTGGCTGATACCTACGAGCAGTACTTC. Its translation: CASSLLADTYEQYF.

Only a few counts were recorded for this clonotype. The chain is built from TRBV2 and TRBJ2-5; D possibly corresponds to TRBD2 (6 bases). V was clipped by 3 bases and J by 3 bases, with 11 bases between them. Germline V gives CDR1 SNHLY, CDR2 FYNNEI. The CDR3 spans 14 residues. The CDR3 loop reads CASSDLAGKETQYF. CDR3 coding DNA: TGTGCCAGCAGTGACTTGGCGGGGAAAGAGACCCAGTACTTC.

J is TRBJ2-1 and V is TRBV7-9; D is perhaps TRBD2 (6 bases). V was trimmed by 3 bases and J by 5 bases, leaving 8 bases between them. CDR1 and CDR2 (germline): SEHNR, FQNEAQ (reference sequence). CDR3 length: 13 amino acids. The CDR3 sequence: CASSLASDNEQFF. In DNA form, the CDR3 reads TGTGCCAGCAGCTTGGCTAGCGACAATGAGCAGTTCTTC. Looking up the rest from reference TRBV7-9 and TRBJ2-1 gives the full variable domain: DTGVSQNPRHKITKRGQNVTFRCDPISEHNRLYWYRQTLGQGPEFLTYFQNEAQLEKSRLLSDRFSAERPKGSFSTLEIQRTEQGDSAMYLCASSLASDNEQFFGPGTRLTVL.

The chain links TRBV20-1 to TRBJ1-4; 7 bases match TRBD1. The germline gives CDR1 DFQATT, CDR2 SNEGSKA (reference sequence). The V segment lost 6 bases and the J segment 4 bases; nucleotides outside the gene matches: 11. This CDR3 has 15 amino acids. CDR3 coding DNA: TGCAGTGCCACGGGCAGGGACAGACATAATGAAAAACTGTTTTTT. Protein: CSATGRDRHNEKLFF.

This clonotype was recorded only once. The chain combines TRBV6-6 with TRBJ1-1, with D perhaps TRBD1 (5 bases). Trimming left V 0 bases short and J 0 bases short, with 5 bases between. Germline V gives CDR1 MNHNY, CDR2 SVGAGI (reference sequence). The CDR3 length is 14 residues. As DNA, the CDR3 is TGTGCCAGCAGTTACTCGGGGGTGAACACTGAAGCTTTCTTT. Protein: CASSYSGVNTEAFF.

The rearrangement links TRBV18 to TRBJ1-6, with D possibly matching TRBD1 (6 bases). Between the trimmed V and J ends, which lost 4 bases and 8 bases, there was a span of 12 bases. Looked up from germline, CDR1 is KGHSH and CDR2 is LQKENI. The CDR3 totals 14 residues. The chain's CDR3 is CASSRQANDSPLHF. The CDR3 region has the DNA TGTGCCAGCTCACGACAGGCAAATGATTCACCCCTCCACTTT.

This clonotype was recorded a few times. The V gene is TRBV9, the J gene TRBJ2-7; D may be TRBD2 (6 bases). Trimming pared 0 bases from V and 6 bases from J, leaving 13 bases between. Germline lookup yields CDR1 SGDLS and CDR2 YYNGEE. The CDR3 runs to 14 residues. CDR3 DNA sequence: TGTGCCAGCAGCGTAGACGGGAGCTCCCGCGAGCAGTACTTC. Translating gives CASSVDGSSREQYF.

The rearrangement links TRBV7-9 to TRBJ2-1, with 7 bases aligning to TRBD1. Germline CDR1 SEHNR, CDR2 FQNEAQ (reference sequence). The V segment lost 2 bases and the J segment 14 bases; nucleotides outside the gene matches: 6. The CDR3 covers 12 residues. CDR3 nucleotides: TGTGCCAGCAGCTTAAGAAGGGGGCGGGAGTTCTTC. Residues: CASSLRRGREFF.

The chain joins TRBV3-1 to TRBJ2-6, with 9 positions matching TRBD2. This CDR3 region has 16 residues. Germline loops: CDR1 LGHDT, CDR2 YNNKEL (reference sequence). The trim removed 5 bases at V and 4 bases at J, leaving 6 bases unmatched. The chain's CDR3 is CASSMERGAGANVLTF. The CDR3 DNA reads TGTGCCAGCAGCATGGAGCGGGGGGCCGGGGCCAACGTCCTGACTTTC. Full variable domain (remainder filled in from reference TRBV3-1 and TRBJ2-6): DTAVSQTPKYLVTQMGNDKSIKCEQNLGHDTMYWYKQDSKKFLKIMFSYNNKELIINETVPNRFSPKSPDKAHLNLHINSLELGDSAVYFCASSMERGAGANVLTFGAGSRLTVL.

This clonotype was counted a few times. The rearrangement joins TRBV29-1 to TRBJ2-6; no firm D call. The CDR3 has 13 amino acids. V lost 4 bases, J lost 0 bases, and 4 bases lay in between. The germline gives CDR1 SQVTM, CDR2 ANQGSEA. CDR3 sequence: CSVGNSGANVLTF. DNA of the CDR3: TGCAGCGTTGGCAACTCTGGGGCCAACGTCCTGACTTTC.

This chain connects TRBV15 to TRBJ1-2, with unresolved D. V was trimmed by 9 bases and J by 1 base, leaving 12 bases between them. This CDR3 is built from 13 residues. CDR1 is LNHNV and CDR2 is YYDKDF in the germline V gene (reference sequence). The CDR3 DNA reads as TGTGCCACTTCGGACGGTATTAACTATGGCTACACCTTC. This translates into CATSDGINYGYTF.

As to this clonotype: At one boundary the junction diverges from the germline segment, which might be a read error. CDR3 amino acids: CASSELYF. CDR3 nucleotide sequence: TGTGCCAGCAGCGAGCTGTACTTC. The chain has TRBV2 and TRBJ2-7; D gene ambiguous. Germline values: CDR1 SNHLY, CDR2 FYNNEI. The CDR3 extends over 8 amino acids.

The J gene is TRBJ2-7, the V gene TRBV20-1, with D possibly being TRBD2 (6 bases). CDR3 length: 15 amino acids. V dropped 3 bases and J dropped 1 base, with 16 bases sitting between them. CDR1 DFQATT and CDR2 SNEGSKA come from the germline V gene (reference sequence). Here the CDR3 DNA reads TGCAGTGCTAGGGAGGGTCGGGACGTTTCCTACGAGCAGTACTTC. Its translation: CSAREGRDVSYEQYF.

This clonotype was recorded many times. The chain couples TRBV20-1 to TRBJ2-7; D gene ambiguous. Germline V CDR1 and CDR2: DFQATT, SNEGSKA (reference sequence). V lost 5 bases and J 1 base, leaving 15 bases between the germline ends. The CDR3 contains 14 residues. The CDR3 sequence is CSAPPLYKSYEQYF. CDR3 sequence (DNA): TGCAGTGCTCCCCCCCTTTACAAGTCCTACGAGCAGTACTTC.

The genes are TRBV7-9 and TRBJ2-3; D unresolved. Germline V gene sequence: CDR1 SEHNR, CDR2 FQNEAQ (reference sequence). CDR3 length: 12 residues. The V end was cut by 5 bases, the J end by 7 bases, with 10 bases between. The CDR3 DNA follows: TGTGCCAGCAGCCCCACACAGTATACGCAGTATTTT. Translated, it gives CASSPTQYTQYF. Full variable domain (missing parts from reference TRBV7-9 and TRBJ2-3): DTGVSQNPRHKITKRGQNVTFRCDPISEHNRLYWYRQTLGQGPEFLTYFQNEAQLEKSRLLSDRFSAERPKGSFSTLEIQRTEQGDSAMYLCASSPTQYTQYFGPGTRLTVL.

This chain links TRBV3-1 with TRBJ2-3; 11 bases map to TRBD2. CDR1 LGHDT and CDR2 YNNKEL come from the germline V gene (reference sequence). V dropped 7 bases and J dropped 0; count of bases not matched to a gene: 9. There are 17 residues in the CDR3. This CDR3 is CASTRTRLAGSTDTQYF. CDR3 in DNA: TGTGCCAGCACCCGGACCCGACTAGCGGGAAGCACAGATACGCAGTATTTT.

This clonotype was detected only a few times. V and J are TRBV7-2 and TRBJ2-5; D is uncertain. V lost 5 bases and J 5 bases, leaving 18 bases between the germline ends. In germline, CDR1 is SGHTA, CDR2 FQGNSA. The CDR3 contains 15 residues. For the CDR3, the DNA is TGTGCCAGCAGCCTGGAATCCCCCCTTCCCGAGACCCAGTACTTC. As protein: CASSLESPLPETQYF.

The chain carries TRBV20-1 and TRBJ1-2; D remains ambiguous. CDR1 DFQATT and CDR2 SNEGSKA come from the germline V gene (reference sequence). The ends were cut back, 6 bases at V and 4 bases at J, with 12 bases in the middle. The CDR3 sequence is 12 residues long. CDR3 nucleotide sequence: TGCAGTGCCCTGGACGGAATCTATGGCTACACCTTC. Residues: CSALDGIYGYTF.

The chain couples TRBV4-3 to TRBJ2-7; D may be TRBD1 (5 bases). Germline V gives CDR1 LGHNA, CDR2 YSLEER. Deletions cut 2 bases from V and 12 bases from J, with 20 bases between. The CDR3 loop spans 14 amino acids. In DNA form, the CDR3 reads TGCGCCAGCAGCCAACTGACAGACCAAGAGACCCGGTACTTC. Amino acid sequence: CASSQLTDQETRYF.

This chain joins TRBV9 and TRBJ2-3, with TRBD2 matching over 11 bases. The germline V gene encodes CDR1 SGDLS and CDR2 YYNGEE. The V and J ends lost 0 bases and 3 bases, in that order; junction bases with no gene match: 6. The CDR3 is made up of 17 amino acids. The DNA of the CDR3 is TGTGCCAGCAGCGTAGCTACTAGCGGGAGAGGAACAGATACGCAGTATTTT. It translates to CASSVATSGRGTDTQYF.

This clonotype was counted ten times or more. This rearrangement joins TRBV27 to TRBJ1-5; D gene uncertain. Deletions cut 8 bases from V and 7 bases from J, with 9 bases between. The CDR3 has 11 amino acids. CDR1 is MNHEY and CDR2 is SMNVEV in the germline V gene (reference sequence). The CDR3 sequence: CASPPFQPQHF. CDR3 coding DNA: TGTGCCAGCCCCCCCTTCCAGCCCCAGCATTTT.

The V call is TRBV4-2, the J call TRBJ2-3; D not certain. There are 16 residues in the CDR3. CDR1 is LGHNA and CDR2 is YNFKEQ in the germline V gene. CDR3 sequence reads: CVGSQETRPRTDTQYF. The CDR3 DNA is TGTGTCGGCAGCCAAGAGACCAGGCCACGCACAGATACGCAGTATTTT.

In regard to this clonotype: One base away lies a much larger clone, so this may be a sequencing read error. CDR3 in DNA: TGCAGGGCTAGAGACAGGGGGCTCAGGCAGTACTTC. This sequence encodes CRARDRGLRQYF. The gene calls are TRBV20-1 and TRBJ2-4; 10 bases are a match to TRBD1. This CDR3 is 12 amino acids long. The V gene's germline CDR1 is DFQATT and CDR2 SNEGSKA (reference sequence).

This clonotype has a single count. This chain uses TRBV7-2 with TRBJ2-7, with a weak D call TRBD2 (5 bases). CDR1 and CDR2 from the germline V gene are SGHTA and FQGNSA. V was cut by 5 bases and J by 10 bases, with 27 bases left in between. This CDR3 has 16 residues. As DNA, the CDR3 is TGTGCCAGCAGCCTAGAAGTAGCGAACCTGAGAAACATACAGTACTTC. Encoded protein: CASSLEVANLRNIQYF.

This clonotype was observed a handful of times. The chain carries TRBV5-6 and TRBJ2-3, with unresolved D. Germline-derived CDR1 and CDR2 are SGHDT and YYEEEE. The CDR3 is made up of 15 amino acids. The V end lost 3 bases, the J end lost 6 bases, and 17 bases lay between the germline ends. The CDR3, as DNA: TGTGCCAGCAGCTCGTACGGGCGCCCTCGGGATACGCAGTATTTT. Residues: CASSSYGRPRDTQYF.

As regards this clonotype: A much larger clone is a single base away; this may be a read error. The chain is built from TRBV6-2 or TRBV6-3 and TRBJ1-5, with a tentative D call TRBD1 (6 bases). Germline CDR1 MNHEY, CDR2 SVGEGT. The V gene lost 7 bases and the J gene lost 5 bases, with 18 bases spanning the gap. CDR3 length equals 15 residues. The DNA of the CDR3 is TGTGCCAGCAAGGCGGACAGTCGGGACTATCAGCCCCAGCATTTT. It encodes CASKADSRDYQPQHF.

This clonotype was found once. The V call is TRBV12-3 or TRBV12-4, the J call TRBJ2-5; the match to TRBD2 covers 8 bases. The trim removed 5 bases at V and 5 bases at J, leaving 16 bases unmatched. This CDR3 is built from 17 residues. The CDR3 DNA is TGTGCCAGCAGTCCGTTAGGACTAGCCCTAGGCCGGGAGACCCAGTACTTC. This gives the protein CASSPLGLALGRETQYF.

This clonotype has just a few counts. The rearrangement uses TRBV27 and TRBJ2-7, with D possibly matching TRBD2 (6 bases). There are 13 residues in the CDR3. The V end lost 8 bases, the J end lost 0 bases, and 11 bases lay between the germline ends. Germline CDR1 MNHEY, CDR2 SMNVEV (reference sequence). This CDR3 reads CASRGSTSYEQYF. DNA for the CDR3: TGTGCCAGCCGGGGGTCAACCTCCTACGAGCAGTACTTC.

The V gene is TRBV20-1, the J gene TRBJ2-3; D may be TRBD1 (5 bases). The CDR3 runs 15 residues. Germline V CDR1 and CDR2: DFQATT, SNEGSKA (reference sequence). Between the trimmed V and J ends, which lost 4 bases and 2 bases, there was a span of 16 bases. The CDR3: CSAIGAPGITDTQYF. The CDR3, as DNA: TGCAGTGCTATTGGGGCCCCAGGGATCACAGATACGCAGTATTTT.